Given below is one T cell receptor beta chain in context. Its antigen is not identified. CDR1 is KGHSH, CDR2 LQKENI, per germline. V trimming: 3 bases; J trimming: 4 bases; junction bases outside the gene matches: 7. There are 16 residues in the CDR3. TCRdb's copy holds only in-frame clones and misses some; the assay was immunoSEQ multiplex PCR. The sample lists fewer than 3,000 clones, 30% to 40% occurring once. This sample stems from a study of T cells in localized non-small cell lung cancer. Whole-study findings and limits: Uninvolved nearby lung showed the greatest T cell clonality, exceeding that found in tumor.

The source of this sequence is a male donor at least 60 years old with stage I squamous cell lung carcinoma. Sequences were derived from lung tumor tissue, sampled before any cancer treatment. V is TRBV18 and J is TRBJ1-5, with 9 bases lining up with TRBD1. The CDR3 sequence is CASSPWDRVGNQPQHF. For the CDR3, the DNA is TGTGCCAGCTCACCCTGGGACAGGGTCGGAAATCAGCCCCAGCATTTT.